These 23 T cell receptor beta chains originate from one sample sequenced in a study of T cells after yellow fever vaccination. TCRdb passed the 5' RACE reads through MiXCR, listing each CDR3 protein once. The table has hundreds of thousands of distinct CDR3 sequences, about 17% seen once. Sequences were derived from PBMCs, sampled around 5 days after the first yellow fever vaccination. All receptors derive from a man aged 18-30 years who received the YFV17D yellow fever vaccine.

This rearrangement joins TRBV20-1 to TRBJ2-3; 11 bases line up with TRBD2. After removal of 6 bases from V and 5 bases from J, the junction contained 7 bases not matched to a gene. This CDR3 spans 14 amino acids. From germline, CDR1 is DFQATT and CDR2 SNEGSKA (reference sequence). The CDR3 bases are TGCAGTGCAATAGCGGGGGGGCCCGGAGATACGCAGTATTTT. It specifies CSAIAGGPGDTQYF.

The chain is built from TRBV4-3 and TRBJ1-1, with a weak D call TRBD1 (5 bases). Germline CDR1 LGHNA, CDR2 YSLEER. V dropped 0 bases and J dropped 5 bases, with 13 bases sitting between them. The CDR3 is made up of 15 amino acids. CDR3: CASSQEPGLATEAFF. CDR3 bases: TGCGCCAGCAGCCAAGAGCCGGGACTGGCGACTGAAGCTTTCTTT.

V gene TRBV20-1 combines with J gene TRBJ1-2; D gene uncertain. The CDR3 length is 15 residues. The ends were cut back, 0 bases at V and 7 bases at J, with 18 bases in the middle. Germline assignment: CDR1 DFQATT and CDR2 SNEGSKA (reference sequence). CDR3 region: CSAREAPGWVSGYTF. Here the CDR3 DNA reads TGCAGTGCTAGAGAGGCCCCGGGTTGGGTCTCTGGCTACACCTTC.

The J gene is TRBJ1-5, the V gene TRBV28; D perhaps matches TRBD1 (5 bases). The V and J ends lost 2 bases and 4 bases respectively, with 12 bases between them. The CDR3 sequence is 15 residues long. The germline gives CDR1 MDHEN, CDR2 SYDVKM. The CDR3 DNA is TGTGCCAGCAGTTTACCAGGGCTTCAGAATCAGCCCCAGCATTTT. It specifies CASSLPGLQNQPQHF. Based on the CDR3 plus reference TRBV28 and TRBJ1-5, the full variable domain is DVKVTQSSRYLVKRTGEKVFLECVQDMDHENMFWYRQDPGLGLRLIYFSYDVKMKEKGDIPEGYSVSREKKERFSLILESASTNQTSMYLCASSLPGLQNQPQHFGDGTRLSIL.

This rearrangement joins TRBV4-1 to TRBJ2-7; TRBD1 matches 9 bases. Trimming cost V 7 bases and J 4 bases; bases outside gene matches: 11. Germline CDR1 reads MGHRA; CDR2 reads YSYEKL. CDR3 length equals 15 residues. The DNA of the CDR3 is TGCGCCAGCAAAGCCTCGGGACAGGGCGCGTACGAGCAGTACTTC. Its translation is CASKASGQGAYEQYF.

This clonotype was seen more than once but under ten times. The gene calls are TRBV9 and TRBJ2-1; 7 nucleotides agree with TRBD2. V lost 3 bases, J lost 7 bases, and 10 bases stayed unmatched. Germline loops: CDR1 SGDLS, CDR2 YYNGEE. This CDR3 spans 15 amino acids. This CDR3 reads CASSAGTIYNNEQFF. CDR3 DNA: TGTGCCAGCAGCGCCGGGACTATATATAATAATGAGCAGTTCTTC.

The chain joins TRBV11-2 to TRBJ2-5; no definite D call. The V end was cut by 5 bases, the J end by 5 bases, with 21 bases between. The CDR3 contains 16 residues. Germline V gene data show CDR1 as SGHAT and CDR2 as FQNNGV. The CDR3 reads CASSPGAGKVQETQYF. In DNA form, the CDR3 reads TGTGCCAGCAGCCCGGGCGCTGGCAAGGTTCAGGAGACCCAGTACTTC. The full variable domain, completed using reference TRBV11-2 and TRBJ2-5, is EAGVAQSPRYKIIEKRQSVAFWCNPISGHATLYWYQQILGQGPKLLIQFQNNGVVDDSQLPKDRFSAERLKGVDSTLKIQPAKLEDSAVYLCASSPGAGKVQETQYFGPGTRLLVL.

The chain links TRBV12-3 or TRBV12-4 to TRBJ1-1; 7 bases match TRBD1. The V gene end was trimmed by 6 bases and the J gene end by 3 bases; junction bases not matched to a gene: 4. There are 13 residues in the CDR3. CDR3 in DNA: TGTGCCAGCAGGCAACAGGGGTACACTGAAGCTTTCTTT. Residues: CASRQQGYTEAFF.

This clonotype was detected only a few times. This CDR3 is CASSDRGIGYNEQFF. The CDR3 bases are TGTGCCAGCAGTGACCGGGGGATAGGGTACAATGAGCAGTTCTTC. The V call is TRBV2, the J call TRBJ2-1; maybe TRBD2 (6 bases). The CDR3 has 15 residues. V shed 3 bases and J shed 4 bases, with 13 bases lying between them. CDR1 SNHLY and CDR2 FYNNEI come from the germline V gene.

This clonotype has only a few counts. This chain uses TRBV6-2 or TRBV6-3 with TRBJ2-1; 9 nucleotides match TRBD2. The CDR3 extends over 13 amino acids. Per the germline V gene, CDR1 is MNHEY and CDR2 is SVGEGT. V shed 5 bases, J shed 10 bases, and the junction held 6 bases outside the gene matches. The CDR3 sequence: CASSAGTSNEQFF. Here the CDR3 DNA reads TGTGCCAGCAGTGCCGGGACTAGCAACGAGCAGTTCTTC.

The rearrangement links TRBV10-3 to TRBJ1-6; tentative D call: TRBD1 (6 bases). Germline V gene sequence: CDR1 ENHRY, CDR2 SYGVKD. V lost 11 bases, J lost 4 bases, and 15 bases lay in between. The CDR3 has 14 residues. The DNA for the CDR3 is TGTGCCGGCAAACAGGGTGGTTATAATTCACCCCTCCACTTT. The encoded protein is CAGKQGGYNSPLHF.

This clonotype turned up a few times. This chain joins TRBV7-2 and TRBJ2-1; D remains unclear. V lost 1 base and J 6 bases, leaving 10 bases between the germline ends. The CDR3 is 14 residues long. Germline V gives CDR1 SGHTA, CDR2 FQGNSA. The CDR3 sequence: CASSLGLGSNEQFF. The DNA for the CDR3 is TGTGCCAGCAGCTTAGGCCTAGGAAGCAATGAGCAGTTCTTC.

As for this clonotype: The CDR3 end shows no conserved phenylalanine or tryptophan, and so a read error is likely. The chain carries TRBV9 and TRBJ2-1; D perhaps matches TRBD1 (5 bases). Germline V gives CDR1 SGDLS, CDR2 YYNGEE. The CDR3 consists of 13 residues. V lost 2 bases and J lost 9, with 12 bases in between. This CDR3 is CASSVRQTAEQFY. Here the CDR3 DNA reads TGTGCCAGCAGCGTGAGACAGACGGCTGAGCAGTTCTAC.

The chain couples TRBV7-2 to TRBJ1-1, with 7 nucleotides matching TRBD1. V shed 5 bases and J 7 bases; nucleotides not matched to a gene: 7. CDR1 and CDR2 (germline): SGHTA, FQGNSA. There are 13 residues in the CDR3. CDR3 DNA sequence: TGTGCCAGCAGCGCCGGACAGGCCCGTGAAGCTTTCTTT. Encoded protein: CASSAGQAREAFF.

This clonotype was detected once. The CDR3 DNA is TGTGCCAGTAGTATCGGGACAGGGTTGTTTGAAGAGACCCAGTACTTC. This gives the protein CASSIGTGLFEETQYF. V is TRBV19 and J is TRBJ2-5, with 9 bases matching TRBD1. This CDR3 has 16 residues. V lost 3 bases and J lost 3; bases outside the gene matches: 8. Germline CDR1 reads LNHDA; CDR2 reads SQIVND (reference sequence). Filled out from reference TRBV19 and TRBJ2-5, the complete variable domain reads DGGITQSPKYLFRKEGQNVTLSCEQNLNHDAMYWYRQDPGQGLRLIYYSQIVNDFQKGDIAEGYSVSREKKESFPLTVTSAQKNPTAFYLCASSIGTGLFEETQYFGPGTRLLVL.

In this sample, this clonotype turned up many times. The chain combines TRBV7-6 with TRBJ2-1; 13 nucleotides match TRBD2. V trimming: 5 bases; J trimming: 5 bases; junction bases outside the gene matches: 6. This CDR3 has 16 amino acids. Looked up from germline, CDR1 is SGHVS and CDR2 is FNYEAQ. The CDR3 nucleotides are TGTGCCAGCAGCCCCACACTAGCGGGGGGGGACAATGAGCAGTTCTTC. Amino acid sequence: CASSPTLAGGDNEQFF.

This CDR3 is CASSESTGTGELFF. In DNA form, the CDR3 reads TGTGCCAGCAGCGAATCGACAGGGACCGGGGAGCTGTTTTTT. The chain has TRBV6-1 and TRBJ2-2; 7 positions match TRBD1. The V gene's germline CDR1 is MNHNS and CDR2 SASEGT. This CDR3 comprises 14 residues. The V and J ends lost 6 bases and 5 bases, in that order; junction bases with no gene match: 6.

The rearrangement links TRBV12-3 or TRBV12-4 to TRBJ1-3; D is unresolved. This CDR3 contains 13 residues. V was pared by 6 bases and J by 3 bases, with 9 bases between. CDR3 nucleotide sequence: TGTGCCAGCAGCCTTTCGGGTGGAAACACCATATATTTT. Translation: CASSLSGGNTIYF.

This clonotype appeared many times. The genes are TRBV12-3 or TRBV12-4 and TRBJ2-6; D assignment may be TRBD1 or TRBD2 (5 bases each). This CDR3 is built from 15 residues. Between the trimmed V and J ends, which lost 3 bases and 2 bases, there was a span of 8 bases. The CDR3 DNA sequence: TGTGCCAGCAGTTTGAGAGGGGCTGGGGCCAACGTCCTGACTTTC. Translated: CASSLRGAGANVLTF.

A few counts support this clonotype. The chain recombines TRBV7-2 with TRBJ2-3; D gene ambiguous. V shed 6 bases and J shed 4 bases, with 14 bases lying between them. The CDR3 spans 14 residues. The germline CDR1 and CDR2 sequences are SGHTA and FQGNSA. This CDR3 is CASRPNNGPDTQYF. The CDR3 nucleotides are TGTGCCAGCAGGCCAAATAACGGCCCAGATACGCAGTATTTT.

This clonotype was counted only a few times. The chain joins TRBV11-2 to TRBJ2-2; weak D call: TRBD1 (5 bases). The germline V gene encodes CDR1 SGHAT and CDR2 FQNNGV. V lost 5 bases to trimming and J lost 1 base, with 14 bases between them. The CDR3 consists of 16 residues. The CDR3, as DNA: TGTGCCAGCAGCCACCAGACCCAGGGGAACACCGGGGAGCTGTTTTTT. Translated: CASSHQTQGNTGELFF.

This clonotype was seen a few times. The chain couples TRBV12-3 or TRBV12-4 to TRBJ2-5; no definite D call. Trimming removed 1 base from V and 2 bases from J, with 8 bases in between. The CDR3 consists of 14 residues. CDR3 in DNA: TGTGCCAGCAGTTTAGATGGGGATCAAGAGACCCAGTACTTC. Protein: CASSLDGDQETQYF.

In DNA form, the CDR3 reads TGTGCCAGCAGGATTCAGGGGGGCTACGAGCAGTACTTC. Translation gives CASRIQGGYEQYF. The chain couples TRBV6-1 to TRBJ2-7, with D perhaps matching TRBD1 (7 bases). Germline-derived CDR1 and CDR2 are MNHNS and SASEGT. Trimming took 6 bases from V and 3 from J, leaving 12 bases between them. The CDR3 has 13 amino acids.